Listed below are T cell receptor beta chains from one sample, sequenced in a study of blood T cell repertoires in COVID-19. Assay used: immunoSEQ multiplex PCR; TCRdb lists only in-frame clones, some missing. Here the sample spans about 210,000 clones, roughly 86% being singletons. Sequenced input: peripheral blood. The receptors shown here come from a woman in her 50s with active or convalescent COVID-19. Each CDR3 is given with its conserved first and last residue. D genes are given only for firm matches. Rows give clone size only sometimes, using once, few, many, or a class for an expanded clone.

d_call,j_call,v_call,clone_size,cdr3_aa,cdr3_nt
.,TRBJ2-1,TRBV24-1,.,CATRQSSDDEQFF,TGTGCCACCAGACAATCTAGCGACGATGAGCAGTTCTTC
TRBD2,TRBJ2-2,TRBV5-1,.,CASSLRPAGGNTGELFF,TGCGCCAGCAGCTTGCGGCCAGCGGGGGGGAACACCGGGGAGCTGTTTTTT
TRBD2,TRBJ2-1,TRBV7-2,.,CASSRAGRGNNEQFF,TGTGCCAGCAGCCGGGCGGGGCGGGGGAACAATGAGCAGTTCTTC
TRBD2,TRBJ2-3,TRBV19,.,CASSRTSGGSSTDTQYF,TGTGCCAGTAGTCGGACTAGCGGAGGCTCTAGCACAGATACGCAGTATTTT
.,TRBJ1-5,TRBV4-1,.,CASSHPPGGRNQPQHF,TGCGCCAGCAGCCACCCGCCTGGCGGGCGCAATCAGCCCCAGCATTTT
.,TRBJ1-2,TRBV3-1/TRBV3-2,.,CASSQDRDYGYTF,TGTGCCAGCAGCCAAGACAGGGACTATGGCTACACCTTC
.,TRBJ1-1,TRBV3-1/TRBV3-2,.,CASRYEGGVTEAFF,TGTGCCAGCAGGTATGAGGGGGGGGTCACTGAAGCTTTCTTT
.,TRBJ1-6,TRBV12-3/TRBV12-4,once,CASSFMNSPLHF,TGTGCCAGCAGTTTCATGAATTCACCCCTCCACTTT
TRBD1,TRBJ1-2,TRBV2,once,CASSPRRSRTGPANYGYTF,TGTGCCAGCAGCCCTAGGAGGTCTCGGACAGGACCGGCTAACTATGGCTACACCTTC
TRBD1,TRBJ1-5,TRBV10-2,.,CASKGADNQPQHF,TGCGCCAGCAAGGGGGCGGATAATCAGCCCCAGCATTTT
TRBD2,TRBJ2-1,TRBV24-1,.,CATSDPSGSTPNEQFF,TGTGCCACCAGTGATCCTAGCGGGTCCACGCCCAATGAGCAGTTCTTC
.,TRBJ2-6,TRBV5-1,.,CASLRDSRAGANVLTF,TGCGCCAGCCTTCGGGACTCCCGAGCGGGGGCCAACGTCCTGACTTTC
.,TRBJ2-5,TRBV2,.,CASTAWQSQETQYF,TGTGCCAGCACCGCCTGGCAATCCCAAGAGACCCAGTACTTC
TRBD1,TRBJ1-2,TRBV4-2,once,CASSQDLRGRNYGYTF,TGTGCCAGCAGCCAAGATCTCAGGGGGCGGAACTATGGCTACACCTTC
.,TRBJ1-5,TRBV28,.,CASSHRTGSQPQHF,TGTGCCAGCAGTCATAGAACAGGGAGTCAGCCCCAGCATTTT
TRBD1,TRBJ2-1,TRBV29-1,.,CSVEGQGGNEQFF,TGCAGCGTTGAAGGACAGGGGGGGAATGAGCAGTTCTTC
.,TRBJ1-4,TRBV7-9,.,CASSREGGSEKLFF,TGTGCCAGCAGCCGCGAGGGAGGGAGTGAAAAACTGTTTTTT
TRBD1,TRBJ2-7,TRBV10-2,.,CASSLRPGQGHEQYF,TGCGCCAGCAGCTTGAGACCGGGACAGGGGCACGAGCAGTACTTC
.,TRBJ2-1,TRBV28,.,CASAYRRSEQFF,TGTGCCAGCGCCTACCGACGGAGTGAGCAGTTCTTC
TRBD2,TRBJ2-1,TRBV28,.,CASRPRPGTSGRVYNEQFF,TGTGCCAGCAGGCCACGACCCGGGACTAGCGGGAGGGTCTACAATGAGCAGTTCTTC
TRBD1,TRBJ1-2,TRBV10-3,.,CANQGQPQGYTF,TGTGCCAACCAGGGACAGCCCCAGGGCTACACCTTC
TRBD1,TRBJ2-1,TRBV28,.,CASTGGSYNEQFF,TGTGCCAGTACAGGGGGCTCCTACAATGAGCAGTTCTTC
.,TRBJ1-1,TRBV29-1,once,CSVGAVGGAFF,TGCAGCGTTGGGGCAGTGGGGGGAGCTTTCTTT
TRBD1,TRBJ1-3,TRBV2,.,CASIVDRASGNTIYF,TGTGCCAGCATAGTTGACAGGGCCTCTGGAAACACCATATATTTT
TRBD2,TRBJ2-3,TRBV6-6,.,CATRDGRAMTDTQYF,TGTGCCACTAGGGATGGGAGGGCCATGACAGATACGCAGTATTTT
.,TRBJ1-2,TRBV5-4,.,CASSLDARSYGYTF,TGTGCCAGCAGCTTGGATGCCCGGAGTTATGGCTACACCTTC
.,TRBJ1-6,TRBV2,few,CASSLTVNSPLHF,TGTGCCAGCAGCCTGACAGTCAATTCACCCCTCCACTTT
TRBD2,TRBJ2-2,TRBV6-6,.,CASSRILAGGPSGELFF,TGTGCCAGCAGCCGAATACTAGCGGGAGGGCCATCTGGGGAGCTGTTTTTT
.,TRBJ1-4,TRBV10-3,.,CAISMTARNEKLFF,TGTGCCATCAGTATGACAGCCCGTAATGAAAAACTGTTTTTT
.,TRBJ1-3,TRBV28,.,CASSLWGAAGNTIYF,TGTGCCAGCAGTTTATGGGGGGCGGCCGGAAACACCATATATTTT
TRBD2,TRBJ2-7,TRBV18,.,CASSPPGGVYEQYF,TGTGCCAGCTCACCACCGGGAGGGGTCTACGAGCAGTACTTC
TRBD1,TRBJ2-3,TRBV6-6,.,CASSFPGQGEDTQYF,TGTGCCAGCAGTTTTCCGGGACAGGGTGAAGATACGCAGTATTTT
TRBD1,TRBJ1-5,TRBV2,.,CASSYGQGLSNQPQHF,TGTGCCAGCAGTTATGGACAGGGCCTAAGCAATCAGCCCCAGCATTTT
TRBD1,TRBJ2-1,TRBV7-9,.,CASSSSGGDSNEQFF,TGTGCCAGCAGCTCCTCAGGGGGCGATTCGAATGAGCAGTTCTTC
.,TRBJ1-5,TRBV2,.,CASSDRGSAQPQHF,TGTGCCAGCAGTGATCGAGGTTCGGCTCAGCCCCAGCATTTT
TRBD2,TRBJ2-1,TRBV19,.,CASSTPLGWGGSNEQFF,TGTGCCAGTAGTACCCCCCTAGGTTGGGGGGGAAGCAATGAGCAGTTCTTC
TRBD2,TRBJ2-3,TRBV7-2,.,CASSLDSGGTDTQYF,TGTGCCAGCAGCTTAGATTCGGGGGGGACAGATACGCAGTATTTT
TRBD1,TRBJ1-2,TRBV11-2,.,CASSPDRGPGYGYTF,TGTGCCAGCAGCCCCGACAGGGGACCCGGTTATGGCTACACCTTC
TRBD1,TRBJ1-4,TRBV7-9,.,CASSPGQGELEKLFF,TGTGCCAGCAGCCCAGGACAGGGGGAACTTGAAAAACTGTTTTTT
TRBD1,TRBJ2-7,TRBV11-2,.,CASSLVGTGGTYEQYF,TGTGCCAGCAGCTTAGTGGGGACAGGGGGCACCTACGAGCAGTACTTC
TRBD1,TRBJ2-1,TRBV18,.,CASSEVRDRPYNEQFF,TGTGCCAGCTCGGAGGTACGGGACAGGCCCTACAATGAGCAGTTCTTC
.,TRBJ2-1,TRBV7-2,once,CASRNLISRGPYNEQFF,TGTGCCAGCAGAAATCTGATCTCGCGGGGACCCTACAATGAGCAGTTCTTC
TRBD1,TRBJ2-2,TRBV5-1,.,CASSGTGNTGELFF,TGCGCCAGCAGCGGGACAGGGAACACCGGGGAGCTGTTTTTT
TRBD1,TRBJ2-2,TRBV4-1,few,CASSLGTATKLTGELFF,TGCGCCAGCAGCTTAGGGACAGCCACCAAACTCACCGGGGAGCTGTTTTTT
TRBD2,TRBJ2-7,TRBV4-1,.,CASSQDPGLAGGGQYF,TGCGCCAGCAGCCAAGACCCCGGACTAGCGGGAGGGGGGCAGTACTTC
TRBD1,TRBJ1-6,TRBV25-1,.,CASRERQGSPLHF,TGTGCCAGCAGGGAAAGACAGGGATCACCCCTCCACTTT
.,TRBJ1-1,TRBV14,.,CASSQDGGAVYTEAFF,TGTGCCAGCAGCCAAGATGGGGGCGCCGTGTATACTGAAGCTTTCTTT
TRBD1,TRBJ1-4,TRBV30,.,CAWNLSPGQGGITNEKLFF,TGTGCCTGGAACCTCTCTCCGGGACAGGGTGGGATAACTAATGAAAAACTGTTTTTT
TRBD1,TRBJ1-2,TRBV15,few,CATGTGNNYGYTF,TGTGCCACCGGGACAGGCAATAACTATGGCTACACCTTC
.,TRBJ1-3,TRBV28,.,CASYIGGASSGNTIYF,TGTGCCAGCTATATAGGGGGGGCTTCCTCCGGAAACACCATATATTTT
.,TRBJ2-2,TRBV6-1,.,CASSEGPYSAGELFF,TGTGCCAGCAGTGAAGGCCCTTACTCGGCCGGGGAGCTGTTTTTT
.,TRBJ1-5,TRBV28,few,CASSIPGGRQPQHF,TGTGCCAGCAGTATACCGGGGGGGCGGCAGCCCCAGCATTTT
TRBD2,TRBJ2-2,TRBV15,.,CATKELAGDTGELFF,TGTGCCACCAAAGAACTAGCGGGGGACACCGGGGAGCTGTTTTTT
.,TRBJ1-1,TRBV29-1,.,CSGIVTEAFF,TGCAGCGGTATTGTCACTGAAGCTTTCTTT
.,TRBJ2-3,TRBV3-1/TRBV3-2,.,CASSQGSGKDTQYF,TGTGCCAGCAGCCAAGGATCAGGGAAAGATACGCAGTATTTT
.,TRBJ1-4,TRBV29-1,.,CSVAGGRTEKLFF,TGCAGCGTTGCGGGGGGGCGGACTGAAAAACTGTTTTTT
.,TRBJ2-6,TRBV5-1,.,CASSKQGGGANVLTF,TGCGCCAGCAGCAAACAGGGCGGAGGGGCCAACGTCCTGACTTTC
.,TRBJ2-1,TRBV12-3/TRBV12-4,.,CASSVLNEQFF,TGTGCCAGCAGTGTCCTCAATGAGCAGTTCTTC
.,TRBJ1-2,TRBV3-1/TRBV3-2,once,CASSLLSVPNYGYTF,TGTGCCAGCAGCCTCCTGTCTGTTCCTAACTATGGCTACACCTTC
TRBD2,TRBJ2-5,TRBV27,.,CASSLYTSGGVFETQYF,TGTGCCAGCAGTTTGTATACTAGCGGGGGTGTTTTCGAGACCCAGTACTTC